This T cell receptor (beta chain) was captured by sequencing in a study of T-cell memory formation after mild COVID-19. Notes on the study in general: CD4+ contracting clones lay mainly in CM and EM, CD8+ ones in EMRA. Clones contracting across day 15 to 85 had a balanced CD4/CD8 profile; later expanding clones leaned CD4+.

V was shortened by 8 bases and J by 2 bases, with 16 bases between the two germline ends. The CDR3 contains 14 residues. Of note for this clonotype: Its antigen remains unidentified.

5'RACE primed from the constant segment yielded TCR alpha and TCR beta cDNA libraries bearing sample barcodes and UMIs. Using its own MiXCR run on the 5' RACE reads, TCRdb lists one record per CDR3 protein. This sample yields roughly 100,000 distinct CDR3 sequences, of which around an eighth are seen a single time; about 25% belongs to the top ten. The chain carries TRBV12-3 or TRBV12-4 and TRBJ2-7; D gene uncertain. The sequence was obtained from an adult woman who had mild COVID-19 (a few samples of this study predate the infection). Cell type and time point are not known. Sample: PBMCs or a T cell subset sorted from them (not recorded which). The CDR3, as DNA: TGTGCCAGCTCTGGGTTGCAGCCGGCCTACGAGCAGTACTTC. It translates to CASSGLQPAYEQYF.